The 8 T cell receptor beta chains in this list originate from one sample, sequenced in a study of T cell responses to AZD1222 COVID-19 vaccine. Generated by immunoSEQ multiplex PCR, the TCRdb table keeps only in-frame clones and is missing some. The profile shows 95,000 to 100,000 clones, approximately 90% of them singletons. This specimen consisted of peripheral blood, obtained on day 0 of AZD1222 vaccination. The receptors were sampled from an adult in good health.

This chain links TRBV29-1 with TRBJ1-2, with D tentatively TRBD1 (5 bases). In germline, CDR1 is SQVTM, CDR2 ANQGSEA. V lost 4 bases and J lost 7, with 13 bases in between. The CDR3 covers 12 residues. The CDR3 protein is CSVVKGISGYTF. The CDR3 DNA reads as TGCAGCGTTGTGAAGGGGATATCTGGCTACACCTTC.

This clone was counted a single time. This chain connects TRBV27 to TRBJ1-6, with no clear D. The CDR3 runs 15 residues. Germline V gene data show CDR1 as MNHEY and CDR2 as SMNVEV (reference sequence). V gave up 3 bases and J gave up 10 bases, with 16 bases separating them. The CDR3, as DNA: TGTGCCAGCAGTTTCCGGCCGCCGGCGAAATCACCCCTCCACTTT. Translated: CASSFRPPAKSPLHF.

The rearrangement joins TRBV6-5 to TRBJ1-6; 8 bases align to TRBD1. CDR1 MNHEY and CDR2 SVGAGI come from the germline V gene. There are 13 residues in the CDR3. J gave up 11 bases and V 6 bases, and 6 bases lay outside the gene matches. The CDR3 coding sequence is TGTGCCAGCAGCCGGACAGGGCAAGCACCCCTCCACTTT. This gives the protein CASSRTGQAPLHF.

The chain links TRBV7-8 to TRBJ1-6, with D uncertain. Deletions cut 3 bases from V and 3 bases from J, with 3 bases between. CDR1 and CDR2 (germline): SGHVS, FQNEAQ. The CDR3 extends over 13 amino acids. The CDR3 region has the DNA TGTGCCAGCAGCTTGGACTATAATTCACCCCTCCACTTT. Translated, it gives CASSLDYNSPLHF.

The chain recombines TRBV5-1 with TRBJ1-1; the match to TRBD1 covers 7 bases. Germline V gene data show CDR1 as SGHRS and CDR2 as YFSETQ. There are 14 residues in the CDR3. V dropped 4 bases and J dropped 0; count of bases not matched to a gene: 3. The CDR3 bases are TGCGCCAGCAGCGGGGGACAGATGAACACTGAAGCTTTCTTT. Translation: CASSGGQMNTEAFF.

CDR3 sequence: CASSQLDGNTEAFF. CDR3 sequence (DNA): TGTGCCAGCAGTCAACTCGACGGGAACACTGAAGCTTTCTTT. J is TRBJ1-1 and V is TRBV27; D is ambiguous. The germline V gene has CDR1 MNHEY and CDR2 SMNVEV (reference sequence). The CDR3 covers 14 residues. Between the trimmed V and J ends, which lost 5 bases and 1 base, there was a span of 11 bases.

CDR3 in amino acids: CASRGVYGYTF. CDR3 DNA: TGTGCCAGCAGGGGGGTCTATGGCTACACCTTC. The genes are TRBV12-3 or TRBV12-4 and TRBJ1-2, with a tentative D call TRBD1 (5 bases). With 6 bases removed from V and 4 bases from J, the gap between germline ends came to 6 bases. CDR3 length: 11 residues.

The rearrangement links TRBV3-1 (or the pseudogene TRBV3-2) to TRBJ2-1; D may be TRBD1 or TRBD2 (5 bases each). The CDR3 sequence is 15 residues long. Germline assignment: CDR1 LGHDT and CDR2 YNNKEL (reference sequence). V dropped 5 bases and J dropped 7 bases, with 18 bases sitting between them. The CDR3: CASSGNLAWGNEQFF. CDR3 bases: TGTGCCAGCAGCGGGAACCTTGCGTGGGGGAATGAGCAGTTCTTC.